A single sample gave rise to the 7 T cell receptor beta chains below, sequenced in a study of blood T cell repertoires in COVID-19. This table comes from immunoSEQ multiplex PCR, and its TCRdb copy is limited to in-frame clones, with some not included. The sample lists approximately 220,000 clones, around 82% occurring once. Sequenced: peripheral blood. Receptors were obtained from a woman aged 55-70 years with acute or convalescent COVID-19.

In its sample, this clone was seen a few times. The genes are TRBV19 and TRBJ2-2; TRBD2 matches at 8 bases. Trimming removed 0 bases from V and 7 bases from J; junction bases left unmatched: 7. CDR1 LNHDA and CDR2 SQIVND come from the germline V gene (reference sequence). This CDR3 is built from 16 residues. Here the CDR3 DNA reads TGTGCCAGTAGTATAGATCGGGGGGGACGAAACGGGGAGCTGTTTTTT. Protein: CASSIDRGGRNGELFF. Based on the CDR3 plus reference TRBV19 and TRBJ2-2, the full variable domain is DGGITQSPKYLFRKEGQNVTLSCEQNLNHDAMYWYRQDPGQGLRLIYYSQIVNDFQKGDIAEGYSVSREKKESFPLTVTSAQKNPTAFYLCASSIDRGGRNGELFFGEGSRLTVL.

Worth noting for this clone: The same CDR3 is also encoded by other DNA sequences in this sample. This chain connects TRBV30 to TRBJ1-2, with 8 bases identical to TRBD1. In germline, CDR1 is GTSNPN, CDR2 SVGIG (reference sequence). This CDR3 has 14 amino acids. The ends lost 2 bases at V and 2 bases at J; junction bases unmatched: 4. This CDR3 is CAWSSGQGNYGYTF. CDR3 in DNA: TGTGCCTGGAGTTCCGGACAGGGAAACTATGGCTACACCTTC.

The rearrangement uses TRBV4-2 and TRBJ1-2, with D tentatively TRBD1 (6 bases). The CDR3 spans 15 residues. Germline assignment: CDR1 LGHNA and CDR2 YNFKEQ. Trimming cost V 4 bases and J 3 bases, with 15 bases left between them. The CDR3 protein is CASSPAGTKDYGYTF. In DNA form, the CDR3 reads TGTGCCAGCAGCCCCGCCGGGACAAAAGACTATGGCTACACCTTC.

J is TRBJ2-2 and V is TRBV25-1; tentative D call: TRBD1 (6 bases). Germline CDR1 reads MGHDK; CDR2 reads SYGVNS. Trimming removed 2 bases at V and 4 bases at J, with 8 bases between. The CDR3 is made up of 14 amino acids. DNA of the CDR3: TGTGCCAGCAGTGAAAGGGGGATCACCGGGGAGCTGTTTTTT. It translates to CASSERGITGELFF.

This sequence joins TRBV6-6 and TRBJ1-4; 8 bases align to TRBD1. Unmatched junction bases numbered 7, after V lost 6 bases and J lost 7 bases. Germline V CDR1 and CDR2: MNHNY, SVGAGI (reference sequence). The CDR3 extends over 14 amino acids. CDR3 protein: CASSSGGSGEKLFF. DNA of the CDR3: TGTGCCAGCAGCTCAGGGGGCAGTGGTGAAAAACTGTTTTTT.

The chain links TRBV6-5 to TRBJ2-2; TRBD1 might be the D (5 bases). The CDR3 has 12 amino acids. Trimming cost V 6 bases and J 6 bases, with 8 bases left between them. Germline lookup yields CDR1 MNHEY and CDR2 SVGAGI. This chain's CDR3 is CASRQAPGELFF. The CDR3 region has the DNA TGTGCCAGCAGACAGGCCCCCGGGGAGCTGTTTTTT.

The chain couples TRBV11-2 to TRBJ2-7, with 9 nucleotides matching TRBD2. Germline CDR1 is SGHAT and CDR2 is FQNNGV. The CDR3 covers 13 residues. V trimming: 7 bases; J trimming: 0 bases; junction bases outside the gene matches: 1. For the CDR3, the DNA is TGTGCCAGCAAGCGGGGGGTCTCCTACGAGCAGTACTTC. Translating gives CASKRGVSYEQYF.